This T cell receptor beta chain was recovered during a study of CD8 T cells in ankylosing spondylitis. Study results and caveats: Reported data indicate significant enrichment of disease-linked clones within matched ankylosing spondylitis synovial fluid. Disease-linked clones bore a CD8+ phenotype and were relatively rare in peripheral blood.

Quantitative 5'-RACE with molecular barcodes produced the TCR beta libraries. TCRdb re-derived calls from the 5' RACE reads in MiXCR, one entry per CDR3 protein. The table records 69,000 or so distinct CDR3 sequences, approximately 5% of them present only once. V trimming: 7 bases; J trimming: 3 bases; junction bases outside the gene matches: 10. Germline CDR1 reads MNHNS; CDR2 reads SASEGT. The CDR3 totals 16 residues. This clonotype showed up just a few times. The antigen remains undetermined. This receptor was obtained from a male donor with ankylosing spondylitis or in good health (not recorded which). Sequenced sample: blood, either unsorted or a sorted T cell fraction (not recorded which). V gene TRBV6-1 combines with J gene TRBJ1-2; TRBD1 agrees at 11 bases. The CDR3 spells CASKTGGTGGYYGYTF. CDR3 DNA: TGTGCCAGCAAAACGGGGGGGACAGGGGGATACTATGGCTACACCTTC.